The 4 T cell receptor beta chains given below trace back to one sample, sequenced in a study of T cells in Graves' hyperthyroidism and ophthalmopathy. Amplified TCR beta CDR3 regions came from RNA transcripts. The primer set for the first-round RT-PCR of the TCR CDR3 was HTBI. TCRdb ran MiXCR on the multiplex PCR reads and lists one entry per CDR3 protein. The sample shows roughly 420,000 distinct CDR3 sequences, roughly 14% of them seen only once. Material: blood. The receptors were sampled from a woman between 18 and 29 years old with Graves' hyperthyroidism.

This clonotype was detected a few times. The chain combines TRBV29-1 with TRBJ2-1, with TRBD1 matching 7 bases. J was trimmed by 5 bases and V by 5 bases; bases with no gene match: 9. The CDR3 contains 14 residues. Germline assignment: CDR1 SQVTM and CDR2 ANQGSEA. The DNA for the CDR3 is TGCAGCGTTACCGGGACAGCCTTAAACAATGAGCAGTTCTTC. Its protein is CSVTGTALNNEQFF.

This clonotype was seen a few times. J is TRBJ1-5 and V is TRBV6-1, with 7 bases lining up with TRBD1. This CDR3 region has 14 residues. The junction had 8 bases not matched to a gene; V was cut back by 5 bases and J by 7 bases. The germline CDR1 and CDR2 sequences are MNHNS and SASEGT. The DNA for the CDR3 is TGTGCCAGCAGTTCTGACAGGGAAAGGCAGCCCCAGCATTTT. This sequence encodes CASSSDRERQPQHF.

Many counts were recorded for this clonotype. The V and J genes are TRBV11-3 and TRBJ2-1; maybe TRBD2 (6 bases). Between the trimmed V and J ends, which lost 1 base and 7 bases, there was a span of 20 bases. The CDR3 length is 17 residues. Looked up from germline, CDR1 is SGHNT and CDR2 is YENEEA. The CDR3 loop is CASSLVFGYAEGNEQFF. The DNA for the CDR3 is TGTGCCAGCAGCTTAGTTTTCGGTTATGCGGAGGGAAATGAGCAGTTCTTC.

This clonotype was seen more than once but under ten times. This chain joins TRBV28 and TRBJ1-1, with no clear D. Germline V gene lookup returns CDR1 MDHEN and CDR2 SYDVKM. The CDR3 has 15 amino acids. Trimming removed 8 bases at V and 1 base at J, with 17 bases between. The CDR3: CASCSKTHSNTEAFF. The CDR3 DNA reads as TGTGCCAGCTGCTCAAAGACCCACTCGAACACTGAAGCTTTCTTT.